The 28 T cell receptor beta chains given below trace back to one sample, sequenced in a study of T cell responses to AZD1222 COVID-19 vaccine. The method was immunoSEQ multiplex PCR; TCRdb's version includes in-frame clones alone and lacks a portion of them. The table lists tens of thousands of clones, roughly 90% of them singletons. The material sequenced was peripheral blood, taken 28 days after the second AZD1222 dose. Receptor source: an adult who received the AZD1222 COVID-19 vaccine.

The gene calls are TRBV7-2 and TRBJ1-1, with TRBD1 identical over 8 bases. V shed 6 bases and J 5 bases; nucleotides not matched to a gene: 8. This CDR3 contains 14 residues. Looked up from germline, CDR1 is SGHTA and CDR2 is FQGNSA. This CDR3 is CASSSTGGVTEAFF. CDR3 DNA: TGTGCCAGCAGTTCTACAGGGGGGGTGACTGAAGCTTTCTTT.

V gene TRBV5-1 combines with J gene TRBJ2-1; the match to TRBD2 covers 14 bases. Germline CDR1 SGHRS, CDR2 YFSETQ. V lost 0 bases and J lost 6; bases outside the gene matches: 5. This CDR3 contains 17 residues. The CDR3 coding sequence is TGCGCCAGCAGCTTGGAAGCGGGACTAGCGGGAGTCAATGAGCAGTTCTTC. Residues: CASSLEAGLAGVNEQFF.

The chain recombines TRBV3-1 (or the pseudogene TRBV3-2) with TRBJ1-1; 7 nucleotides agree with TRBD1. The CDR3 has 13 amino acids. Germline assignment: CDR1 LGHDT and CDR2 YNNKEL (reference sequence). Trimming at V came to 5 bases and at J to 6 bases, leaving 6 bases not matched to a gene. CDR3 amino acids: CASSDNRGSEAFF. The CDR3 region has the DNA TGTGCCAGCAGCGATAACAGGGGCTCTGAAGCTTTCTTT.

The genes are TRBV30 and TRBJ1-6, with TRBD1 matching 7 bases. Unmatched junction bases numbered 6, after V lost 2 bases and J lost 8 bases. The V gene's germline CDR1 is GTSNPN and CDR2 SVGIG (reference sequence). The CDR3 length is 14 residues. CDR3 protein: CAWSSLGTDSPLHF. The CDR3 bases are TGTGCCTGGAGTTCACTGGGGACAGATTCACCCCTCCACTTT. The full variable domain, with the rest looked up from reference TRBV30 and TRBJ1-6, is SQTIHQWPATLVQPVGSPLSLECTVEGTSNPNLYWYRQAAGRGLQLLFYSVGIGQISSEVPQNLSASRPQDRQFILSSKKLLLSDSGFYLCAWSSLGTDSPLHFGNGTRLTVT.

The chain is built from TRBV5-1 and TRBJ2-7; D gene unclear. The CDR3 runs to 15 residues. Germline V gene lookup returns CDR1 SGHRS and CDR2 YFSETQ. V dropped 2 bases and J dropped 4 bases, with 16 bases sitting between them. CDR3: CASSFQADRGYEQYF. The CDR3 DNA reads TGCGCCAGCAGCTTTCAGGCGGACCGTGGGTACGAGCAGTACTTC. Using reference TRBV5-1 and TRBJ2-7 for the parts outside the CDR3, the full variable domain is KAGVTQTPRYLIKTRGQQVTLSCSPISGHRSVSWYQQTPGQGLQFLFEYFSETQRNKGNFPGRFSGRQFSNSRSEMNVSTLELGDSALYLCASSFQADRGYEQYFGPGTRLTVT.

The chain joins TRBV25-1 to TRBJ1-5, with D maybe TRBD1 (5 bases). The CDR3 extends over 14 amino acids. With 8 bases removed from V and 4 bases from J, the gap between germline ends came to 15 bases. Looked up from germline, CDR1 is MGHDK and CDR2 is SYGVNS. The CDR3 DNA sequence: TGTGCCAGCCGCGGGACGGAACCGAATCAGCCCCAGCATTTT. It specifies CASRGTEPNQPQHF.

This clone was found a few times. V is TRBV27 and J is TRBJ2-1; a possible D gene is TRBD1 (6 bases). This CDR3 has 15 amino acids. Germline V gives CDR1 MNHEY, CDR2 SMNVEV (reference sequence). The V gene lost 0 bases and the J gene lost 4 bases, with 10 bases spanning the gap. The CDR3 DNA reads as TGTGCCAGCAGTTTATCCGCGACAGGTTACAATGAGCAGTTCTTC. Amino acid sequence: CASSLSATGYNEQFF.

This clone was counted once. The J gene is TRBJ1-1, the V gene TRBV11-1; the D is unclear. CDR3 length: 16 amino acids. V lost 5 bases, J lost 0 bases, and 16 bases lay in between. From germline, CDR1 is SGHAT and CDR2 FQDESV (reference sequence). CDR3 in amino acids: CASSTSKRHLNTEAFF. The CDR3 coding sequence is TGTGCCAGCAGCACCTCAAAGAGGCACCTGAACACTGAAGCTTTCTTT.

This chain uses TRBV7-2 with TRBJ2-2, with 9 bases matching TRBD2. CDR3 length equals 13 residues. V trimming: 8 bases; J trimming: 4 bases; junction bases outside the gene matches: 2. Germline V gene data show CDR1 as SGHTA and CDR2 as FQGNSA. CDR3: CASRAGGTGELFF. For the CDR3, the DNA is TGTGCCAGCCGAGCGGGGGGCACCGGGGAGCTGTTTTTT.

V and J are TRBV29-1 and TRBJ2-5, with TRBD1 as a possible D gene (5 bases). Trimming pared 4 bases from V and 6 bases from J, leaving 12 bases between. Per germline, CDR1 SQVTM and CDR2 ANQGSEA. The length of the CDR3 is 12 residues. The CDR3 coding sequence is TGCAGCGTTGTTGGGGCCGAGCAGACCCAGTACTTC. Amino acid sequence: CSVVGAEQTQYF.

V and J are TRBV6-1 and TRBJ2-7; 7 bases align to TRBD2. The J segment lost 0 bases and the V segment lost 4 bases, leaving 12 bases of the junction unmatched. Germline assignment: CDR1 MNHNS and CDR2 SASEGT. The CDR3 covers 17 residues. CDR3 sequence reads: CASSVYSGSGASYEQYF. CDR3 nucleotide sequence: TGTGCCAGCAGTGTCTACTCGGGAAGCGGGGCCTCCTACGAGCAGTACTTC.

V is TRBV6-1 and J is TRBJ2-1; TRBD2 agrees at 7 bases. The J segment lost 7 bases and the V segment lost 0 bases, leaving 6 bases of the junction unmatched. Germline CDR1 reads MNHNS; CDR2 reads SASEGT. This CDR3 spans 15 amino acids. CDR3: CASSEALGRENEQFF. CDR3 DNA: TGTGCCAGCAGTGAAGCCCTGGGGAGGGAAAATGAGCAGTTCTTC.

This chain uses TRBV2 with TRBJ2-7, with D possibly being TRBD2 (6 bases). Germline V gene sequence: CDR1 SNHLY, CDR2 FYNNEI. V lost 2 bases and J 2 bases, leaving 13 bases between the germline ends. The CDR3 consists of 15 residues. The DNA of the CDR3 is TGTGCCAGCAGTGAACCGGGACTGCCTCCCTACGAGCAGTACTTC. Translated, it gives CASSEPGLPPYEQYF. Looking up the rest from reference TRBV2 and TRBJ2-7 gives the full variable domain: EPEVTQTPSHQVTQMGQEVILRCVPISNHLYFYWYRQILGQKVEFLVSFYNNEISEKSEIFDDQFSVERPDGSNFTLKIRSTKLEDSAMYFCASSEPGLPPYEQYFGPGTRLTVT.

V is TRBV7-2 and J is TRBJ1-2; no definite D call. The CDR3 length is 14 residues. Germline assignment: CDR1 SGHTA and CDR2 FQGNSA. V was cut by 2 bases and J by 4 bases, with 11 bases left in between. The CDR3 coding sequence is TGTGCCAGCAGCTTACTCCATTTGGGCTATGGCTACACCTTC. It encodes CASSLLHLGYGYTF.

The rearrangement links TRBV5-1 to TRBJ2-1, with 14 bases that match TRBD2. V was pared by 0 bases and J by 5 bases, with 4 bases of the junction left unmatched. CDR1 and CDR2 from the germline V gene are SGHRS and YFSETQ. The CDR3 has 17 amino acids. Here the CDR3 reads CASSLGWTSGRNNEQFF. CDR3 DNA: TGCGCCAGCAGCTTGGGGTGGACTAGCGGGAGGAACAATGAGCAGTTCTTC.

The rearrangement joins TRBV20-1 to TRBJ2-7; 11 positions agree with TRBD2. V was pared by 3 bases and J by 1 base, with 14 bases of the junction left unmatched. Germline V lookup: CDR1 DFQATT, CDR2 SNEGSKA (reference sequence). This CDR3 is 18 amino acids long. CDR3 amino acids: CSASYRLAGRKISYEQYF. The CDR3 DNA reads as TGCAGTGCTAGTTATAGACTAGCGGGAAGAAAGATATCCTACGAGCAGTACTTC.

The V and J genes are TRBV12-1 and TRBJ1-1; TRBD1, the D gene given by the table, was not confirmed from the DNA. TRBV12-1 is recorded as a pseudogene. The CDR3 consists of 15 residues. In nucleotides, the CDR3 is TGTGCCAGCAGCTTTGAGGTAGACATGAACACTGAAGCTTTCTTT. Its protein product is CASSFEVDMNTEAFF.

This rearrangement joins TRBV9 to TRBJ1-1; D is uncertain. V was clipped by 5 bases and J by 3 bases, with 20 bases between them. Germline CDR1 reads SGDLS; CDR2 reads YYNGEE. The CDR3 length is 16 residues. Written as DNA, the CDR3 is TGTGCCAGCAGTCCGCACGGGTCGAAGAGGGACACTGAAGCTTTCTTT. The encoded protein is CASSPHGSKRDTEAFF.

V usage is TRBV7-2 and J usage is TRBJ1-6; 7 bases are a match to TRBD1. Losses at the gene ends were 5 bases for V and 5 bases for J; bases not matched to a gene: 6. There are 15 residues in the CDR3. Germline V CDR1 and CDR2: SGHTA, FQGNSA. In DNA, the CDR3 is TGTGCCAGCAGCCTAGGGACAGCAGATAATTCACCCCTCCACTTT. It translates to CASSLGTADNSPLHF.

J is TRBJ2-7 and V is TRBV6-5; D perhaps matches TRBD1 (6 bases). CDR1 and CDR2 from the germline V gene are MNHEY and SVGAGI. V was trimmed by 2 bases and J by 6 bases, leaving 11 bases between them. CDR3 length: 13 amino acids. The CDR3 DNA is TGTGCCAGCAGTTACGGGGGCCCGGTCGAGCAGTACTTC. It specifies CASSYGGPVEQYF.

This clone appeared a single time. V is TRBV30 and J is TRBJ2-1; 10 bases agree with TRBD2. The CDR3 totals 14 residues. The trim removed 0 bases at V and 10 bases at J, leaving 6 bases unmatched. In germline, CDR1 is GTSNPN, CDR2 SVGIG (reference sequence). The DNA of the CDR3 is TGTGCCTGGAGTGTCAGCGGGAGGGGAAGGGAGCAGTTCTTC. Its protein product is CAWSVSGRGREQFF.

This chain uses TRBV3-1 (or the pseudogene TRBV3-2) with TRBJ2-7; D is possibly TRBD2 (6 bases). Between the trimmed V and J ends, which lost 4 bases and 2 bases, there was a span of 12 bases. CDR1 and CDR2 (germline): LGHDT, YNNKEL (reference sequence). The CDR3 is 14 residues long. In DNA form, the CDR3 reads TGTGCCAGCAGCCGAAAGACTAGAGCCTACGAGCAGTACTTC. This sequence encodes CASSRKTRAYEQYF.

The V and J genes are TRBV6-5 and TRBJ2-7; 7 bases line up with TRBD1. CDR1 and CDR2 from the germline V gene are MNHEY and SVGAGI. V trimming: 9 bases; J trimming: 4 bases; junction bases outside the gene matches: 6. The CDR3 contains 12 residues. The CDR3 coding sequence is TGTGCCAGTAGGGACAGAGTATACGAGCAGTACTTC. It yields the protein CASRDRVYEQYF.

Worth noting for this clone: Other DNA sequences from this sample encode an identical CDR3 as well. CDR3 coding DNA: TGTGCCAGCAGTAGGACTCCAGACAATGAGCAGTTCTTC. It yields the protein CASSRTPDNEQFF. The chain recombines TRBV6-5 with TRBJ2-1; a weak D match, TRBD2 (5 bases). This CDR3 spans 13 amino acids. The ends were cut back, 5 bases at V and 5 bases at J, with 10 bases in the middle. Germline CDR1 is MNHEY and CDR2 is SVGAGI.

The chain has TRBV15 and TRBJ1-3; tentative D call: TRBD1 (5 bases). CDR3 length: 17 residues. The V gene lost 0 bases and the J gene lost 2 bases, with 14 bases spanning the gap. From germline, CDR1 is LNHNV and CDR2 YYDKDF (reference sequence). CDR3 protein: CATSRDVGRVTGNTIYF. CDR3 sequence (DNA): TGTGCCACCAGCAGAGATGTCGGCAGGGTAACTGGAAACACCATATATTTT. Complete variable domain (other parts from reference TRBV15 and TRBJ1-3): DAMVIQNPRYQVTQFGKPVTLSCSQTLNHNVMYWYQQKSSQAPKLLFHYYDKDFNNEADTPDNFQSRRPNTSFCFLDIRSPGLGDTAMYLCATSRDVGRVTGNTIYFGEGSWLTVV.

The rearrangement joins TRBV5-8 to TRBJ1-5; 10 bases are shared with TRBD1. CDR1 SGHTS and CDR2 YDEGEE come from the germline V gene. CDR3 length: 15 amino acids. Germline trimming cut 4 bases from V and 7 bases from J; bases unmatched to any gene: 8. CDR3: CASSPRTGGLQPQHF. CDR3 in DNA: TGTGCCAGCAGCCCCAGGACAGGGGGATTGCAGCCCCAGCATTTT. Together with reference TRBV5-8 and TRBJ1-5, the CDR3 gives the full variable domain: EAGVTQSPTHLIKTRGQQATLRCSPISGHTSVYWYQQALGLGLQFLLWYDEGEERNRGNFPPRFSGRQFPNYSSELNVNALELEDSALYLCASSPRTGGLQPQHFGDGTRLSIL.

V is TRBV6-1 and J is TRBJ1-2; possible D gene TRBD1, 5 bases. The germline gives CDR1 MNHNS, CDR2 SASEGT. V lost 1 base to trimming and J lost 8 bases, with 17 bases between them. The CDR3 sequence is 15 residues long. CDR3 region: CASSEGRGRAYGYTF. CDR3 bases: TGTGCCAGCAGTGAAGGGCGGGGCAGGGCCTACGGCTACACCTTC.

J is TRBJ2-3 and V is TRBV11-2; maybe TRBD2 (6 bases). The V gene's germline CDR1 is SGHAT and CDR2 FQNNGV. The CDR3 is made up of 18 amino acids. V was clipped by 0 bases and J by 0 bases, with 16 bases between them. The CDR3 nucleotides are TGTGCCAGCAGCTTAGATGGGGGAGGCCTCTCTAGCACAGATACGCAGTATTTT. Amino acid sequence: CASSLDGGGLSSTDTQYF.